The 24 T cell receptor beta chains in this list originate from one sample, sequenced in a study of shared clonotypes between healthy human individuals. Produced via immunoSEQ multiplex PCR; TCRdb's table is partial and in-frame only. In the table there are about 1 million clones, around 75% of which are singletons. Material for sequencing was memory CD4+ T cells sorted from blood. Indicated subset: CD45RA-negative fraction. These receptors were collected from a man aged 18 to 29 in good health.

This clone was detected a few times. At one end the junction does not follow the germline gene, possibly because of a read error. V gene TRBV19 combines with J gene TRBJ1-2; D gene uncertain. CDR3 length: 9 residues. Germline CDR1 LNHDA, CDR2 SQIVND (reference sequence). The CDR3 nucleotides read TGTGATGCGGGTACTACCCAGCCCTTC. It specifies CDAGTTQPF.

V usage is TRBV10-3 and J usage is TRBJ2-3, with D perhaps matching TRBD1 or TRBD2 (5 bases each). Germline V gene lookup returns CDR1 ENHRY and CDR2 SYGVKD. V gave up 7 bases and J gave up 0 bases, with 11 bases separating them. The CDR3 consists of 14 residues. The CDR3 DNA reads as TGTGCCATCAAATACGGGGCTAGCACAGATACGCAGTATTTT. This encodes CAIKYGASTDTQYF.

As regards this clone: In the same sample, other DNA sequences code for this CDR3. The gene calls are TRBV30 and TRBJ2-5, with D uncertain. The V end was cut by 3 bases, the J end by 4 bases, with 15 bases between. The CDR3 is 14 residues long. The germline V gene has CDR1 GTSNPN and CDR2 SVGIG (reference sequence). In nucleotides, the CDR3 is TGTGCCTGGAGCCCCGGTTTAGCCAGAGAGACCCAGTACTTC. This translates into CAWSPGLARETQYF.

The rearrangement uses TRBV19 and TRBJ2-5; TRBD1 agrees at 8 bases. This CDR3 is built from 15 residues. Germline CDR1 and CDR2: LNHDA and SQIVND (reference sequence). After removal of 5 bases from V and 2 bases from J, the junction contained 7 bases not matched to a gene. CDR3 region: CASSAGQGVQETQYF. DNA for the CDR3: TGTGCCAGTAGTGCCGGACAGGGCGTACAAGAGACCCAGTACTTC.

The chain couples TRBV5-1 to TRBJ2-1; TRBD1 is a possible D gene (6 bases). The CDR3 has 12 residues. Between the trimmed V and J ends, which lost 2 bases and 10 bases, there was a span of 10 bases. CDR1 SGHRS and CDR2 YFSETQ come from the germline V gene. The CDR3 is CASSLQGIEQFF. The CDR3 coding sequence is TGCGCCAGCAGCTTACAGGGTATCGAGCAGTTCTTC.

This chain uses TRBV5-6 with TRBJ2-7; 10 nucleotides align to TRBD1. The CDR3 runs to 15 residues. The ends lost 3 bases at V and 3 bases at J; junction bases unmatched: 6. Germline assignment: CDR1 SGHDT and CDR2 YYEEEE. The CDR3 protein is CASSSWDRGNYEQYF. The CDR3 nucleotides read TGTGCCAGCAGCTCCTGGGACAGGGGAAACTACGAGCAGTACTTC.

The chain joins TRBV4-2 to TRBJ2-5; no clear D. Trimming left V 0 bases short and J 6 bases short, with 5 bases between. The CDR3 has 12 amino acids. Germline CDR1 and CDR2: LGHNA and YNFKEQ. CDR3 coding DNA: TGTGCCAGCAGCCAAGAAGGGAAGACCCAGTACTTC. It yields the protein CASSQEGKTQYF.

This chain joins TRBV15 and TRBJ2-3; D is ambiguous. Per germline, CDR1 LNHNV and CDR2 YYDKDF (reference sequence). V lost 5 bases to trimming and J lost 4 bases, with 13 bases between them. The CDR3 is 14 amino acids. CDR3 region: CATSAQLTPDTQYF. CDR3 DNA sequence: TGTGCCACCAGCGCCCAGCTTACGCCAGATACGCAGTATTTT.

CDR3 sequence (DNA): TGTGCCAGCTCACCCTCCCTAGCGGGAGGGAACACCGGGGAGCTGTTTTTT. Translating gives CASSPSLAGGNTGELFF. V usage is TRBV18 and J usage is TRBJ2-2; 11 nucleotides line up with TRBD2. The ends lost 3 bases at V and 1 base at J; junction bases unmatched: 4. CDR1 KGHSH and CDR2 LQKENI come from the germline V gene. CDR3 length equals 17 residues. The variable domain in full, with the rest retrieved from reference TRBV18 and TRBJ2-2, is NAGVMQNPRHLVRRRGQEARLRCSPMKGHSHVYWYRQLPEEGLKFMVYLQKENIIDESGMPKERFSAEFPKEGPSILRIQQVVRGDSAAYFCASSPSLAGGNTGELFFGEGSRLTVL.

Note on this clone: Different DNA sequences within this sample yield the same CDR3. The CDR3 DNA reads TGTGCCAGCAGTTTGGGACAGGGGGACACTGAAGCTTTCTTT. It encodes CASSLGQGDTEAFF. J is TRBJ1-1 and V is TRBV6-6; 11 bases align to TRBD1. CDR3 length: 14 residues. V lost 4 bases to trimming and J lost 3 bases; unmatched junction nucleotides: 1. The germline CDR1 and CDR2 sequences are MNHNY and SVGAGI (reference sequence).

CDR3 sequence (DNA): TGTGCCAGCAGCCTCACGGGACTAGCGGGGGGGCAGGGCACAGATACGCAGTATTTT. The encoded protein is CASSLTGLAGGQGTDTQYF. The chain uses TRBV4-2 and TRBJ2-3; 16 positions match TRBD2. This CDR3 has 19 amino acids. Germline-derived CDR1 and CDR2 are LGHNA and YNFKEQ. V gave up 4 bases and J gave up 1 base; unmatched junction bases: 8.

The chain combines TRBV10-2 with TRBJ1-2; TRBD1 aligns across 10 bases. Germline CDR1 is WSHSY and CDR2 is SAAADI. V dropped 6 bases and J dropped 5; count of bases not matched to a gene: 9. The CDR3 loop spans 15 amino acids. The CDR3 protein is CASSADRGQAYGYTF. In DNA form, the CDR3 reads TGCGCCAGCAGCGCTGACAGGGGGCAGGCGTATGGCTACACCTTC.

The chain employs TRBV5-4 and TRBJ1-6, with D possibly being TRBD1 (6 bases). V was clipped by 4 bases and J by 8 bases, with 19 bases between them. Per the germline V gene, CDR1 is SGHNT and CDR2 is YYREEE (reference sequence). The CDR3 covers 16 residues. In DNA, the CDR3 is TGTGCCAGCAGCGGGGGGGCCAGGGGCGAAGATTCACCCCTCCACTTT. Amino acid sequence: CASSGGARGEDSPLHF. Based on the CDR3 plus reference TRBV5-4 and TRBJ1-6, the full variable domain is ETGVTQSPTHLIKTRGQQVTLRCSSQSGHNTVSWYQQALGQGPQFIFQYYREEENGRGNFPPRFSGLQFPNYSSELNVNALELDDSALYLCASSGGARGEDSPLHFGNGTRLTVT.

The V gene is TRBV9, the J gene TRBJ2-6; D uncertain. This CDR3 comprises 12 residues. Germline CDR1 SGDLS, CDR2 YYNGEE. Trimming took off 7 bases at V and 3 bases at J, with 5 bases between the two ends. The CDR3 region is CASEGGANVLTF. The CDR3 region has the DNA TGTGCCAGCGAAGGTGGGGCCAACGTCCTGACTTTC.

The genes are TRBV10-3 and TRBJ2-1; 8 bases are a match to TRBD2. The V gene's germline CDR1 is ENHRY and CDR2 SYGVKD. The trim removed 8 bases at V and 7 bases at J, leaving 10 bases unmatched. This CDR3 is 14 amino acids long. As DNA, the CDR3 is TGTGCCATCTGCCCGCGGGAGGACGGGAATGAGCAGTTCTTC. It encodes CAICPREDGNEQFF.

The chain combines TRBV6-1 with TRBJ2-7; no firm D call. CDR3 length equals 13 residues. Germline CDR1 and CDR2: MNHNS and SASEGT. V dropped 2 bases and J dropped 6 bases, with 11 bases sitting between them. The CDR3 DNA is TGTGCCAGCAGTGAATTGGCGGTACCCGAGCAGTACTTC. It yields the protein CASSELAVPEQYF.

V usage is TRBV7-9 and J usage is TRBJ2-1; TRBD1 matches at 8 bases. CDR1 and CDR2 from the germline V gene are SEHNR and FQNEAQ (reference sequence). The CDR3 is made up of 16 amino acids. V lost 5 bases, J lost 3 bases, and 9 bases stayed unmatched. CDR3 in DNA: TGTGCCAGCAGCCCAGGCGGGACAGGAGGCTACAATGAGCAGTTCTTC. This gives the protein CASSPGGTGGYNEQFF.

This clone has just a few counts. The sample has other DNA sequences that encode this CDR3 too. The V and J genes are TRBV7-2 and TRBJ2-1; 12 bases map to TRBD2. V lost 5 bases, J lost 7 bases, and 6 bases stayed unmatched. CDR1 and CDR2 (germline): SGHTA, FQGNSA. The length of the CDR3 is 15 residues. The CDR3 loop is CASSRLAGERNEQFF. CDR3 bases: TGTGCCAGCAGCCGACTAGCGGGGGAAAGGAATGAGCAGTTCTTC.

The CDR3 region has the DNA TGTGCCAGCAGCGTAGGGCAGGGGCCCCTCTATGGCTACACCTTC. This codes for CASSVGQGPLYGYTF. The chain is built from TRBV9 and TRBJ1-2, with D perhaps matching TRBD1 (6 bases). The CDR3 totals 15 residues. Germline V gives CDR1 SGDLS, CDR2 YYNGEE. Trimming took off 0 bases at V and 4 bases at J, with 13 bases between the two ends.

The genes are TRBV14 and TRBJ2-3, with 8 bases matching TRBD2. This CDR3 has 14 residues. In germline, CDR1 is SGHDN, CDR2 FVKESK. The V segment lost 3 bases and the J segment 12 bases; nucleotides outside the gene matches: 11. As DNA, the CDR3 is TGTGCCAGCAGCCAGCCGGGACTAGGCAATTCTCAGTATTTT. It encodes CASSQPGLGNSQYF.

The V and J genes are TRBV30 and TRBJ1-6; 7 bases map to TRBD1. Germline CDR1 reads GTSNPN; CDR2 reads SVGIG (reference sequence). The V segment lost 1 base and the J segment 6 bases; nucleotides outside the gene matches: 6. The CDR3 is made up of 15 amino acids. The CDR3 is CAWSGRDRLNSPLHF. Here the CDR3 DNA reads TGTGCCTGGAGTGGCCGGGACAGACTTAATTCACCCCTCCACTTT.

A few counts support this clone. This chain uses TRBV7-3 with TRBJ1-2; D might be TRBD1 (6 bases). Trimming removed 5 bases at V and 6 bases at J, with 16 bases between. From germline, CDR1 is SGHTA and CDR2 FQGTGA. This CDR3 is 14 amino acids long. The CDR3: CASSPGGPSDGYTF. The CDR3 coding sequence is TGTGCCAGCAGCCCTGGGGGGCCCTCCGATGGCTACACCTTC.

The table lists this clone with a few counts. This chain connects TRBV5-8 to TRBJ2-3; a possible D gene is TRBD2 (5 bases). CDR1 is SGHTS and CDR2 is YDEGEE in the germline V gene. The CDR3 has 15 amino acids. The V end lost 7 bases, the J end lost 1 base, and 16 bases lay between the germline ends. This CDR3 is CASRRPIGGTDTQYF. The DNA for the CDR3 is TGTGCCAGCCGACGACCGATCGGGGGCACAGATACGCAGTATTTT.

This clone appeared a few times. This rearrangement joins TRBV11-2 to TRBJ1-2; no reliable D call. The CDR3 length is 13 residues. Germline V CDR1 and CDR2: SGHAT, FQNNGV. Trimming removed 1 base from V and 4 bases from J, with 7 bases in between. CDR3 region: CASSLAGLYGYTF. CDR3 in DNA: TGTGCCAGCAGCTTAGCGGGTCTCTATGGCTACACCTTC. Combining the CDR3 with reference TRBV11-2 and TRBJ1-2 gives the whole variable domain EAGVAQSPRYKIIEKRQSVAFWCNPISGHATLYWYQQILGQGPKLLIQFQNNGVVDDSQLPKDRFSAERLKGVDSTLKIQPAKLEDSAVYLCASSLAGLYGYTFGSGTRLTVV.